These 28 T cell receptor beta chains were all obtained from the same sample, sequenced in a study of blood T cell repertoires in COVID-19. The assay was immunoSEQ multiplex PCR, and TCRdb's table has in-frame clones only and misses some. The repertoire consists of more than 70,000 clones, with roughly 87% occurring once and the leading ten covering about 3%. The sequencing sample was made of peripheral blood. The receptors stem from a woman between 45 and 65 years old with active or convalescent COVID-19.

A single count supports this clone. Other DNA sequences in the sample encode the same CDR3. The chain joins TRBV7-2 to TRBJ2-3, with 8 bases lining up with TRBD1. The CDR3 is 14 amino acids. Looked up from germline, CDR1 is SGHTA and CDR2 is FQGNSA. The V and J ends lost 5 bases and 5 bases, in that order; junction bases with no gene match: 6. The CDR3 spells CASSLQGVGDTQYF. The CDR3 DNA reads TGTGCCAGCAGCCTACAGGGGGTGGGAGATACGCAGTATTTT.

V usage is TRBV13 and J usage is TRBJ2-1; 7 bases map to TRBD1. CDR1 is PRHDT and CDR2 is FYEKMQ in the germline V gene (reference sequence). Unmatched junction bases numbered 17, after V lost 6 bases and J lost 6 bases. This CDR3 region has 17 residues. DNA for the CDR3: TGTGCCAGCAGATCTCACATCAGGGGGATGAGGGGCAATGAGCAGTTCTTC. The encoded protein is CASRSHIRGMRGNEQFF.

This clone was observed once. The chain couples TRBV29-1 to TRBJ2-2, with TRBD1 matching 7 bases. V lost 7 bases, J lost 0 bases, and 8 bases stayed unmatched. Germline CDR1 SQVTM, CDR2 ANQGSEA. The CDR3 spans 15 residues. The CDR3 spells CSARTGPANTGELFF. The CDR3 coding sequence is TGCAGCGCCCGGACAGGCCCCGCGAACACCGGGGAGCTGTTTTTT.

The CDR3 here is CASSPSAQGRTDTQYF. CDR3 DNA sequence: TGTGCCAGCTCACCCTCCGCGCAGGGGCGCACAGATACGCAGTATTTT. The J gene is TRBJ2-3, the V gene TRBV18; D might be TRBD1 (6 bases). V lost 3 bases and J lost 1, with 14 bases in between. The length of the CDR3 is 16 residues. Germline V gene lookup returns CDR1 KGHSH and CDR2 LQKENI.

The sample holds one count of this clone. The chain combines TRBV5-4 with TRBJ2-2, with a possible D match to TRBD1 (5 bases). CDR3 length: 14 amino acids. V was cut by 3 bases and J by 5 bases, with 11 bases left in between. CDR1 is SGHNT and CDR2 is YYREEE in the germline V gene (reference sequence). The CDR3: CASSSDSSTGELFF. The CDR3 nucleotides read TGTGCCAGCAGCTCTGACAGCTCTACCGGGGAGCTGTTTTTT.

The chain recombines TRBV4-2 with TRBJ2-6; D is undetermined. Germline V gene sequence: CDR1 LGHNA, CDR2 YNFKEQ. Trimming cost V 4 bases and J 0 bases, with 16 bases left between them. The CDR3 extends over 18 amino acids. The CDR3 DNA follows: TGTGCCAGCAGCCCATCTCGCGGCGGATCCTCTGGGGCCAACGTCCTGACTTTC. Translating gives CASSPSRGGSSGANVLTF.

The chain combines TRBV29-1 with TRBJ1-1, with 7 bases fitting TRBD1. The CDR3 has 12 residues. Germline CDR1 SQVTM, CDR2 ANQGSEA. The trim removed 6 bases at V and 5 bases at J, leaving 6 bases unmatched. The CDR3 spells CSVGQAGTEAFF. The CDR3 nucleotides are TGCAGCGTCGGACAGGCAGGGACTGAAGCTTTCTTT.

The rearrangement joins TRBV2 to TRBJ1-5, with a weak D call TRBD1 (5 bases). The germline CDR1 and CDR2 sequences are SNHLY and FYNNEI. V lost 4 bases, J lost 4 bases, and 8 bases lay in between. The CDR3 is 13 residues long. CDR3 loop: CASSGTQNQPQHF. In DNA form, the CDR3 reads TGTGCCAGCAGTGGGACACAGAATCAGCCCCAGCATTTT.

This clone was counted between two and nine times. This chain joins TRBV7-2 and TRBJ2-1; 8 bases agree with TRBD2. Germline values: CDR1 SGHTA, CDR2 FQGNSA. The CDR3 runs to 15 residues. V lost 2 bases and J lost 4; bases outside the gene matches: 4. The CDR3 coding sequence is TGTGCCAGCAGCTTATGGGCGGGGGGATACAATGAGCAGTTCTTC. Amino acid sequence: CASSLWAGGYNEQFF. Complete variable domain (other parts from reference TRBV7-2 and TRBJ2-1): GAGVSQSPSNKVTEKGKDVELRCDPISGHTALYWYRQSLGQGLEFLIYFQGNSAPDKSGLPSDRFSAERTGGSVSTLTIQRTQQEDSAVYLCASSLWAGGYNEQFFGPGTRLTVL.

This clone was recorded a few times. The chain has TRBV6-5 and TRBJ1-1; weak D call: TRBD1 (6 bases). The V end was cut by 2 bases, the J end by 11 bases, with 21 bases between. The CDR3 runs to 15 residues. Germline loops: CDR1 MNHEY, CDR2 SVGAGI. The CDR3 spells CASSYKSGAQRSAFF. DNA for the CDR3: TGTGCCAGCAGTTACAAATCAGGGGCCCAGAGGTCGGCTTTCTTT.

The J gene is TRBJ2-1, the V gene TRBV24-1; 8 nucleotides line up with TRBD2. CDR3 size: 16 residues. The V segment lost 3 bases and the J segment 4 bases; nucleotides outside the gene matches: 7. Looked up from germline, CDR1 is KGHDR and CDR2 is SFDVKD. The CDR3 bases are TGTGCCACCAGTGATGATAGCGGGGCCCGTTACAATGAGCAGTTCTTC. Its translation is CATSDDSGARYNEQFF.

CDR3 DNA: TGTGCCAGCAGCCCAACGGGGGGGGTCTACAATGAGCAGTTCTTC. Its protein product is CASSPTGGVYNEQFF. V usage is TRBV5-8 and J usage is TRBJ2-1, with TRBD2 matching over 8 bases. The CDR3 consists of 15 residues. From germline, CDR1 is SGHTS and CDR2 YDEGEE. The junction had 6 bases not matched to a gene; V was cut back by 4 bases and J by 3 bases.

The chain recombines TRBV5-1 with TRBJ1-1, with no clear D. CDR3 length: 13 residues. Germline assignment: CDR1 SGHRS and CDR2 YFSETQ. Trimming cost V 2 bases and J 2 bases, with 7 bases left between them. The CDR3 is CASSLAGNTEAFF. In DNA form, the CDR3 reads TGCGCCAGCAGCTTAGCAGGAAACACTGAAGCTTTCTTT.

J is TRBJ1-2 and V is TRBV3-1 (or the pseudogene TRBV3-2); TRBD1 matches 12 bases. Per germline, CDR1 LGHDT and CDR2 YNNKEL (reference sequence). This CDR3 spans 14 amino acids. The trim removed 3 bases at V and 7 bases at J, leaving 3 bases unmatched. The CDR3 region is CASSQGQGARGYTF. CDR3 nucleotides: TGTGCCAGCAGCCAGGGACAGGGGGCGCGTGGCTACACCTTC.

This chain connects TRBV6-5 to TRBJ1-1; possibly TRBD1 for D (6 bases). Looked up from germline, CDR1 is MNHEY and CDR2 is SVGAGI. The ends were cut back, 6 bases at V and 3 bases at J, with 14 bases in the middle. The CDR3 is 14 amino acids. This chain's CDR3 is CASRKPGGDTEAFF. Here the CDR3 DNA reads TGTGCCAGCAGAAAACCGGGGGGCGACACTGAAGCTTTCTTT.

V gene TRBV19 combines with J gene TRBJ2-7; 8 bases align to TRBD1. With 4 bases clipped from V and 1 base from J, the junction kept 6 bases outside the gene matches. Germline V lookup: CDR1 LNHDA, CDR2 SQIVND (reference sequence). The CDR3 consists of 15 residues. The chain's CDR3 is CASSKWGQVSYEQYF. CDR3 nucleotide sequence: TGTGCCAGTAGTAAGTGGGGACAGGTGTCCTACGAGCAGTACTTC. The entire variable domain, with the rest obtained from reference TRBV19 and TRBJ2-7, is as follows: DGGITQSPKYLFRKEGQNVTLSCEQNLNHDAMYWYRQDPGQGLRLIYYSQIVNDFQKGDIAEGYSVSREKKESFPLTVTSAQKNPTAFYLCASSKWGQVSYEQYFGPGTRLTVT.

The chain links TRBV9 to TRBJ2-3; D is ambiguous. V lost 4 bases to trimming and J lost 2 bases, with 11 bases between them. The V gene's germline CDR1 is SGDLS and CDR2 YYNGEE. The length of the CDR3 is 14 residues. CDR3 in amino acids: CASSPRGITDTQYF. Written as DNA, the CDR3 is TGTGCCAGCAGCCCGCGCGGTATCACAGATACGCAGTATTTT.

This sequence joins TRBV4-1 and TRBJ1-1, with D unclear. The CDR3 runs 14 residues. Trimming stripped 6 bases from V and 0 bases from J, with 11 bases between. In germline, CDR1 is MGHRA, CDR2 YSYEKL. The CDR3 region has the DNA TGCGCCAGCAGGCCCAGGATAATGAACACTGAAGCTTTCTTT. Amino acid sequence: CASRPRIMNTEAFF.

The rearrangement links TRBV14 to TRBJ2-3; 10 bases line up with TRBD2. CDR3 length: 18 residues. From germline, CDR1 is SGHDN and CDR2 FVKESK. Germline trimming cut 3 bases from V and 3 bases from J; bases unmatched to any gene: 12. The CDR3 bases are TGTGCCAGCAGCCATTTGCTAGCGGGGGCCCCGGGGACAGATACGCAGTATTTT. It codes for CASSHLLAGAPGTDTQYF.

The rearrangement joins TRBV7-2 to TRBJ2-6; D gene unclear. Germline CDR1 reads SGHTA; CDR2 reads FQGNSA. The V and J ends lost 1 base and 0 bases respectively, with 7 bases between them. The CDR3 loop spans 16 amino acids. This chain's CDR3 is CASSLGSGSGANVLTF. The CDR3 nucleotides read TGTGCCAGCAGCTTAGGTTCAGGCTCTGGGGCCAACGTCCTGACTTTC.

The chain uses TRBV5-8 and TRBJ2-2; D call uncertain. Germline values: CDR1 SGHTS, CDR2 YDEGEE. This CDR3 comprises 17 residues. Trimming removed 2 bases from V and 1 base from J, with 15 bases in between. The CDR3 DNA follows: TGTGCCAGCAGCTTCTTTTCCGCGCGGAGGAACACCGGGGAGCTGTTTTTT. Its translation is CASSFFSARRNTGELFF.

The rearrangement joins TRBV27 to TRBJ2-1, with TRBD1 matching 8 bases. J lost 9 bases, V lost 6 bases, and 4 bases had no gene match. This CDR3 comprises 12 residues. In germline, CDR1 is MNHEY, CDR2 SMNVEV (reference sequence). The CDR3 region has the DNA TGTGCCAGCAGCCCGACAGGGGCTGAGCAGTTCTTC. It codes for CASSPTGAEQFF.

The chain carries TRBV19 and TRBJ1-4; D remains ambiguous. The CDR3 has 17 residues. Trimming left V 1 base short and J 4 bases short, with 16 bases between. CDR1 is LNHDA and CDR2 is SQIVND in the germline V gene (reference sequence). CDR3 protein: CASSIVPPHSLNEKLFF. CDR3 DNA sequence: TGTGCCAGTAGTATAGTCCCCCCCCACAGCCTTAATGAAAAACTGTTTTTT.

In its sample, this clone was seen once. CDR3 loop: CASSFSRVADTQYF. The CDR3 bases are TGTGCCAGCAGTTTCAGCAGGGTGGCAGATACGCAGTATTTT. The V and J genes are TRBV27 and TRBJ2-3, with D tentatively TRBD1 (5 bases). The CDR3 runs 14 residues. Germline V gives CDR1 MNHEY, CDR2 SMNVEV (reference sequence). V was pared by 3 bases and J by 4 bases, with 11 bases between.

The chain uses TRBV18 and TRBJ2-7; no clear D gene. V shed 0 bases and J shed 0 bases, with 6 bases lying between them. CDR1 and CDR2 (germline): KGHSH, LQKENI. The CDR3 sequence is 14 residues long. This chain's CDR3 is CASSPPSSSYEQYF. The CDR3 coding sequence is TGTGCCAGCTCACCACCTTCGAGCTCCTACGAGCAGTACTTC. The whole variable domain, filled in from reference TRBV18 and TRBJ2-7, reads NAGVMQNPRHLVRRRGQEARLRCSPMKGHSHVYWYRQLPEEGLKFMVYLQKENIIDESGMPKERFSAEFPKEGPSILRIQQVVRGDSAAYFCASSPPSSSYEQYFGPGTRLTVT.

This chain connects TRBV5-4 to TRBJ2-7; the D gene is possibly TRBD1 (5 bases). The CDR3 extends over 13 amino acids. Between the trimmed V and J ends, which lost 4 bases and 3 bases, there was a span of 11 bases. Per germline, CDR1 SGHNT and CDR2 YYREEE (reference sequence). The CDR3, as DNA: TGTGCCAGCAGCCATATTACAGGCTACGAGCAGTACTTC. Encoded protein: CASSHITGYEQYF.

The rearrangement links TRBV6-2 or TRBV6-3 to TRBJ2-7; D uncertain. The CDR3 has 13 amino acids. Per germline, CDR1 MNHEY and CDR2 SVGEGT. Trimming stripped 1 base from V and 0 bases from J, with 4 bases between. This CDR3 reads CASSYYSSYEQYF. For the CDR3, the DNA is TGTGCCAGCAGTTACTACAGCTCCTACGAGCAGTACTTC.

This chain links TRBV3-1 (or the pseudogene TRBV3-2) with TRBJ2-2; 7 positions agree with TRBD1. The CDR3 extends over 15 amino acids. After removal of 0 bases from V and 5 bases from J, the junction contained 3 bases not matched to a gene. Germline V gene lookup returns CDR1 LGHDT and CDR2 YNNKEL (reference sequence). For the CDR3, the DNA is TGTGCCAGCAGCCAAGACGACAGGGAGACCGGGGAGCTGTTTTTT. Protein: CASSQDDRETGELFF.